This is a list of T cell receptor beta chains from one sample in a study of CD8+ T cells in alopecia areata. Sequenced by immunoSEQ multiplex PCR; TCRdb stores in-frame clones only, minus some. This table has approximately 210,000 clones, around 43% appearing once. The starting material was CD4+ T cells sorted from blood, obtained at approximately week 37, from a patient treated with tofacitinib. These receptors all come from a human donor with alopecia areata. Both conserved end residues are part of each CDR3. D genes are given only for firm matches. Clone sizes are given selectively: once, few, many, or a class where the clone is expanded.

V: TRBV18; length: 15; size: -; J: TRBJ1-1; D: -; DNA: TGTGCCAGCTCAAGCCAGGAGGTCTTGAACACTGAAGCTTTCTTT; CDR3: CASSSQEVLNTEAFF
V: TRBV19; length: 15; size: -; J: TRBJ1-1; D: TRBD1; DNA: TGTGCCAGTAGTAGCGGACAGGTTTGGAACACTGAAGCTTTCTTT; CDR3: CASSSGQVWNTEAFF
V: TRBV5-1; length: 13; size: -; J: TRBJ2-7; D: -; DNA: TGCGCCAGCAGCCCGTGGGACGGGGGCGAGCAGTACTTC; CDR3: CASSPWDGGEQYF
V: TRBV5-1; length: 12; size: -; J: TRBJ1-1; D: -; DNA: TGCGCCAGCAGCCCCCTCCAGGGTGGTGCTTTCTTT; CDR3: CASSPLQGGAFF
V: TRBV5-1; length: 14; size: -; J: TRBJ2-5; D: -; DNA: TGCGCCAGCAGGGGGGCCTCGGCGGTAGAGACCCAGTACTTC; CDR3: CASRGASAVETQYF
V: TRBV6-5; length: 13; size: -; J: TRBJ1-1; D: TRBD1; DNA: TGTGCCAGCAATCCAATAGAGGGGGCAAAAGCTTTCTTT; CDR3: CASNPIEGAKAFF
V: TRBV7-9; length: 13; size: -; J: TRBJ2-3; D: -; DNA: TGTGCCAGCAGCAAGCCTAGCACAGATACGCAGTATTTT; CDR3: CASSKPSTDTQYF
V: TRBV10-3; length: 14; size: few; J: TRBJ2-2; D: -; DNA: TGTGCCACCTCCTGGGGAGATAACACCGGGGAGCTGTTTTTT; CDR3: CATSWGDNTGELFF
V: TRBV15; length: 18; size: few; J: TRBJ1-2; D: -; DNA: TGTGCCACCAGCAGAGTTCCCGATCGTGGTAGGGCCCTCTATGGCTACACCTTC; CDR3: CATSRVPDRGRALYGYTF
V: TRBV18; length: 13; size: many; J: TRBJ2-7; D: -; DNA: TGTGCCAGCTCACCATCGGGGCAGTACGAGCAGTACTTC; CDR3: CASSPSGQYEQYF
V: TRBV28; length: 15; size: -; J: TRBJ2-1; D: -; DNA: TGTGCCAGCAGTTTATGGTGGGAGAGGAACAATGAGCAGTTCTTC; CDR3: CASSLWWERNNEQFF
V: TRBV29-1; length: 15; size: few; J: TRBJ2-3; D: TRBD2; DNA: TGCAGCGTTGCTGGGACTAGCGGGAGTACAGATACGCAGTATTTT; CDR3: CSVAGTSGSTDTQYF
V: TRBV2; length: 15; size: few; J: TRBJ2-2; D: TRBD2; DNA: TGTGCCAGCAGTCGGCCTAGCGGGGTCGCCGGGGAGCTGTTTTTT; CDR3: CASSRPSGVAGELFF
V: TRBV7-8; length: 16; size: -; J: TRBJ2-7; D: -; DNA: TGTGCCAGCAGCTCCACCGGGAGCTCCCCGTTCTACGAGCAGTACTTC; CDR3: CASSSTGSSPFYEQYF
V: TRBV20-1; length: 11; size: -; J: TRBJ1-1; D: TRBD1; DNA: TGCAGTGCTAGATTGGGACAGGGCGCTTTCTTT; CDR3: CSARLGQGAFF
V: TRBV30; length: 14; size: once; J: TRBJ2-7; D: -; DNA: TGTGCCTGGGCCCGGGACACGAGCTCCTACGAGCAGTACTTC; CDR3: CAWARDTSSYEQYF
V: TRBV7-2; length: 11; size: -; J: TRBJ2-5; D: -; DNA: TGTGCCAGCAGCTTGGGAGGGACCCAGTACTTC; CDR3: CASSLGGTQYF
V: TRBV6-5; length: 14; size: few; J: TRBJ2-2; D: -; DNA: TGTGCCAGCAGTTCCCCTCCGGGAACCGGGGAGCTGTTTTTT; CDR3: CASSSPPGTGELFF
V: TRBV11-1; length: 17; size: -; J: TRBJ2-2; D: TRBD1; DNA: TGTGCCAGCAGCTCCACTGAGGGCAGGGGGTACACCGGGGAGCTGTTTTTT; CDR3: CASSSTEGRGYTGELFF
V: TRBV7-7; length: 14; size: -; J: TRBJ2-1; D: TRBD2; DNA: TGTGCCAGCAGCCAAGGGACTAGCGGGAGTGAGCAGTTCTTC; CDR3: CASSQGTSGSEQFF
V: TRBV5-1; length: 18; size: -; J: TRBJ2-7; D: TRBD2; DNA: TGCGCCAGCAGCCCACAGACAGACGCCGTGGGACTAGGCTACGAGCAGTACTTC; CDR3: CASSPQTDAVGLGYEQYF
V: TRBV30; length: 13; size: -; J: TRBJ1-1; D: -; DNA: TGTGCCTGGAGTGTGGGTGGATACACTGAAGCTTTCTTT; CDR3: CAWSVGGYTEAFF
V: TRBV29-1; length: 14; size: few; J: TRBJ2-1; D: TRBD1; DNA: TGCAGCGTTGGGACACAGGGGTTTTACAATGAGCAGTTCTTC; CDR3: CSVGTQGFYNEQFF
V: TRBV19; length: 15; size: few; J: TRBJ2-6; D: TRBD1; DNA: TGTGCCAGCACCAAGGGGGCTACTGGGGCCAACGTCCTGACTTTC; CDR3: CASTKGATGANVLTF
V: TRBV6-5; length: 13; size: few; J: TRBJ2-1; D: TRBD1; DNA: TGTGCCAGCAGGGACAGGGGGCGGGATGAGCAGTTCTTC; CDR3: CASRDRGRDEQFF
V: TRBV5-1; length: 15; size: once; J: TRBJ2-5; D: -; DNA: TGCGCCAGCAGCTTGGAGTCCCTCTCTACGGAGACCCAGTACTTC; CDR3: CASSLESLSTETQYF